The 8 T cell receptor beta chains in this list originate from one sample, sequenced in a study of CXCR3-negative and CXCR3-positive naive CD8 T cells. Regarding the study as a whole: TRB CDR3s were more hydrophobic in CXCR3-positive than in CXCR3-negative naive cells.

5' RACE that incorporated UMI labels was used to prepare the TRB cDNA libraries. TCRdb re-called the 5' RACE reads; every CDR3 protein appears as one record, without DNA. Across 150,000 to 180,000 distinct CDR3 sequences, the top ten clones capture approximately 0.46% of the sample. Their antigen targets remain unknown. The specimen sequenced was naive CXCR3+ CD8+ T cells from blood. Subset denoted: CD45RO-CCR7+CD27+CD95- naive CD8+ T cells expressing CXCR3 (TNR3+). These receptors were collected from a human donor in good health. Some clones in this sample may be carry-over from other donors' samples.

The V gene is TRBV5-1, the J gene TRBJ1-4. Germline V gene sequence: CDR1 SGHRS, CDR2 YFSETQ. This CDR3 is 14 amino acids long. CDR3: CASSLASMDEKLFF.

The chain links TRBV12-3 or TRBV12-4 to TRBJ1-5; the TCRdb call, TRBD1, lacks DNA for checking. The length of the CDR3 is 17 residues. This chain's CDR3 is CASSHSLTALGNQPQHF.

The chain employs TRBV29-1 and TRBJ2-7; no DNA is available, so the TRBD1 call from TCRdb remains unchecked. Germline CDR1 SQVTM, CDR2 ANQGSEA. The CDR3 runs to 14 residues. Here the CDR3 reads CSVEGDRGLYEQYF.

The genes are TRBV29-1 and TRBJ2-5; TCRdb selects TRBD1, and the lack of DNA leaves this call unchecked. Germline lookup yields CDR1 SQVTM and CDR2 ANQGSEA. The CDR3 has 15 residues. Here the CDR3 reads CSVEGGQGLIETQYF.

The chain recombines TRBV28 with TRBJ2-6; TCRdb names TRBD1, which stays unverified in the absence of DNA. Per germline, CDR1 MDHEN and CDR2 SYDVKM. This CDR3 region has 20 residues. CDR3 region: CASSFRIPGQGASGANVLTF.

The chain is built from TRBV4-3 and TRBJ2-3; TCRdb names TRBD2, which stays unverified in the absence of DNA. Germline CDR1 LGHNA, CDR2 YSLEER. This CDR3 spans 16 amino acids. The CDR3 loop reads CASSQDRASGTDTQYF.

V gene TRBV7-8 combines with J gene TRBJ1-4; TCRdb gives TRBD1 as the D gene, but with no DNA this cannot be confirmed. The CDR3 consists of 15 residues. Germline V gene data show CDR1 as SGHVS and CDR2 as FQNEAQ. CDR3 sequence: CASSLVIQGDENLFF.

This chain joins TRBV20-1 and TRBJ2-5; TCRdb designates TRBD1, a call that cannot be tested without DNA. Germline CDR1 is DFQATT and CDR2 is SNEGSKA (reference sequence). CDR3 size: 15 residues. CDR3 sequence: CSAPPLWDGEETQYF.